Presented here are 18 T cell receptor beta chains from one specimen sequenced in a study of technical replicates of blood from a few donors. The repertoire was sequenced with immunoSEQ multiplex PCR; TCRdb's copy has only in-frame clones and lacks some. The sample lists around 80,000 clones, 95% to 98% occurring once. The sequenced material came from T cells isolated from PBMCs. The source is a human donor in good health.

The genes are TRBV30 and TRBJ2-2; 7 bases map to TRBD1. Germline loops: CDR1 GTSNPN, CDR2 SVGIG (reference sequence). The CDR3 sequence is 13 residues long. V lost 4 bases and J lost 5; bases outside the gene matches: 4. In DNA, the CDR3 is TGTGCCTGGACTGACAGGGAAACCGGGGAGCTGTTTTTT. Its protein product is CAWTDRETGELFF.

The rearrangement links TRBV7-9 to TRBJ1-2; D gene unclear. Germline V gene sequence: CDR1 SEHNR, CDR2 FQNEAQ (reference sequence). This CDR3 has 12 residues. V lost 1 base and J 5 bases, leaving 5 bases between the germline ends. The CDR3: CASSLGAYGYTF. The DNA for the CDR3 is TGTGCCAGCAGCTTAGGGGCTTATGGCTACACCTTC.

J is TRBJ2-5 and V is TRBV6-5; possibly TRBD2 for D (7 bases). The germline V gene has CDR1 MNHEY and CDR2 SVGAGI. The V end was cut by 6 bases, the J end by 5 bases, with 13 bases between. This CDR3 comprises 13 residues. The CDR3 protein is CASSPRGGETQYF. CDR3 sequence (DNA): TGTGCCAGCAGCCCGAGGGGGGGGGAGACCCAGTACTTC.

The J gene is TRBJ2-1, the V gene TRBV7-2; 8 bases map to TRBD2. Germline V gene sequence: CDR1 SGHTA, CDR2 FQGNSA. The CDR3 length is 14 residues. Trimming removed 5 bases from V and 7 bases from J; junction bases left unmatched: 7. CDR3: CASSNSGSHNEQFF. In nucleotides, the CDR3 is TGTGCCAGCAGCAACAGCGGGAGTCATAATGAGCAGTTCTTC.

CDR3 DNA sequence: TGTGCCAGCAGCTTGACTAGCGAGTCAGACGAGCAGTACTTC. Translation: CASSLTSESDEQYF. This chain joins TRBV13 and TRBJ2-7; TRBD2 aligns across 8 bases. With V trimmed by 3 bases and J by 5 bases, 6 bases remained unmatched. The CDR3 has 14 residues. CDR1 is PRHDT, CDR2 FYEKMQ, per germline (reference sequence).

The J gene is TRBJ2-7, the V gene TRBV7-8; the D is unclear. CDR1 is SGHVS, CDR2 FQNEAQ, per germline. The germline V and J ends were trimmed by 2 bases and 2 bases, with 16 bases remaining between them. CDR3 length: 16 amino acids. CDR3 sequence: CASSLRSVRLAYEQYF. The CDR3 region has the DNA TGTGCCAGCAGCTTAAGGTCTGTTCGACTTGCCTACGAGCAGTACTTC.

This chain uses TRBV5-1 with TRBJ2-7; 11 bases are shared with TRBD2. This CDR3 has 16 amino acids. With V trimmed by 4 bases and J by 2 bases, 8 bases remained unmatched. The germline gives CDR1 SGHRS, CDR2 YFSETQ. CDR3 coding DNA: TGCGCCAGCAGCCCAAGGACTAGCGGGCCTACCTACGAGCAGTACTTC. This codes for CASSPRTSGPTYEQYF.

The chain links TRBV7-3 to TRBJ2-7; 9 bases fit TRBD2. The V segment lost 2 bases and the J segment 6 bases; nucleotides outside the gene matches: 5. There are 14 residues in the CDR3. Germline values: CDR1 SGHTA, CDR2 FQGTGA. The CDR3 DNA sequence: TGTGCCAGCAGCTTAGTAGCGGGAGTCAGCGAGCAGTACTTC. Translation gives CASSLVAGVSEQYF. Based on the CDR3 plus reference TRBV7-3 and TRBJ2-7, the full variable domain is GAGVSQTPSNKVTEKGKYVELRCDPISGHTALYWYRQSLGQGPEFLIYFQGTGAADDSGLPNDRFFAVRPEGSVSTLKIQRTERGDSAVYLCASSLVAGVSEQYFGPGTRLTVT.

The chain uses TRBV28 and TRBJ1-4; D perhaps matches TRBD1 (5 bases). The CDR3 has 15 amino acids. Germline V gene lookup returns CDR1 MDHEN and CDR2 SYDVKM. The V end was cut by 2 bases, the J end by 4 bases, with 11 bases between. CDR3 amino acids: CASSLQRQNNEKLFF. Written as DNA, the CDR3 is TGTGCCAGCAGTTTACAAAGACAGAATAATGAAAAACTGTTTTTT.

This clone has only a few counts. The genes are TRBV11-3 and TRBJ1-1; D gene uncertain. The CDR3 is 14 residues long. V was shortened by 2 bases and J by 0 bases, with 7 bases between the two germline ends. Germline CDR1 reads SGHNT; CDR2 reads YENEEA. DNA for the CDR3: TGTGCCAGCAGCTTAACAAGTTTGAACACTGAAGCTTTCTTT. Protein: CASSLTSLNTEAFF.

V usage is TRBV9 and J usage is TRBJ1-5; the match to TRBD1 covers 7 bases. V was pared by 4 bases and J by 3 bases, with 7 bases of the junction left unmatched. This CDR3 comprises 15 residues. The germline gives CDR1 SGDLS, CDR2 YYNGEE. The CDR3 DNA follows: TGTGCCAGCAGCCCCACAGGGGCTTACAATCAGCCCCAGCATTTT. This sequence encodes CASSPTGAYNQPQHF. Combining the CDR3 with reference TRBV9 and TRBJ1-5 gives the whole variable domain DSGVTQTPKHLITATGQRVTLRCSPRSGDLSVYWYQQSLDQGLQFLIQYYNGEERAKGNILERFSAQQFPDLHSELNLSSLELGDSALYFCASSPTGAYNQPQHFGDGTRLSIL.

The rearrangement uses TRBV5-1 and TRBJ1-1, with D possibly matching TRBD1 (5 bases). The CDR3 is made up of 13 amino acids. Germline CDR1 SGHRS, CDR2 YFSETQ. V was pared by 3 bases and J by 7 bases, with 13 bases between. The CDR3: CASSYEGVGEAFF. In DNA form, the CDR3 reads TGCGCCAGCAGCTACGAAGGGGTGGGTGAAGCTTTCTTT. Complete variable domain (other parts from reference TRBV5-1 and TRBJ1-1): KAGVTQTPRYLIKTRGQQVTLSCSPISGHRSVSWYQQTPGQGLQFLFEYFSETQRNKGNFPGRFSGRQFSNSRSEMNVSTLELGDSALYLCASSYEGVGEAFFGQGTRLTVV.

The chain links TRBV4-1 to TRBJ1-2; D unresolved. The CDR3 loop spans 14 amino acids. The V gene lost 4 bases and the J gene lost 8 bases, with 17 bases spanning the gap. Germline-derived CDR1 and CDR2 are MGHRA and YSYEKL. CDR3 loop: CASSLYLEVEGYTF. In DNA, the CDR3 is TGCGCCAGCAGCCTCTATCTCGAGGTAGAAGGCTACACCTTC.

This sequence joins TRBV4-2 and TRBJ2-3, with 12 bases matching TRBD2. The V and J ends lost 0 bases and 4 bases, in that order; junction bases with no gene match: 11. Germline CDR1 LGHNA, CDR2 YNFKEQ. The CDR3 covers 19 residues. The CDR3 is CASSQDLASGRVRADTQYF. CDR3 DNA: TGTGCCAGCAGCCAAGATCTTGCTAGCGGGAGGGTGAGGGCAGATACGCAGTATTTT.

V usage is TRBV9 and J usage is TRBJ2-1, with 8 bases aligning to TRBD2. This CDR3 has 17 amino acids. V trimming: 0 bases; J trimming: 0 bases; junction bases outside the gene matches: 5. Germline loops: CDR1 SGDLS, CDR2 YYNGEE. CDR3 nucleotides: TGTGCCAGCAGCGTAGGAGATAGCGGGGCCTCCTACAATGAGCAGTTCTTC. Residues: CASSVGDSGASYNEQFF.

The chain carries TRBV10-3 and TRBJ2-1, with TRBD2 matching 7 bases. There are 14 residues in the CDR3. Germline CDR1 reads ENHRY; CDR2 reads SYGVKD. The junction had 3 bases not matched to a gene; V was cut back by 3 bases and J by 4 bases. The CDR3 sequence: CAISDTGGYNEQFF. The CDR3 DNA reads TGTGCCATCAGTGATACGGGGGGTTACAATGAGCAGTTCTTC.

CDR3 DNA sequence: TGTGCCAGCAGCCTGACAGCGGGGAGCACTGAAGCTTTCTTT. Its protein product is CASSLTAGSTEAFF. The chain links TRBV11-1 to TRBJ1-1; tentatively, D is TRBD1 (5 bases). The V end was cut by 5 bases, the J end by 4 bases, with 14 bases between. This CDR3 region has 14 residues. Germline V lookup: CDR1 SGHAT, CDR2 FQDESV (reference sequence). Combining the CDR3 with reference TRBV11-1 and TRBJ1-1 gives the whole variable domain EAEVAQSPRYKITEKSQAVAFWCDPISGHATLYWYRQILGQGPELLVQFQDESVVDDSQLPKDRFSAERLKGVDSTLKIQPAELGDSAMYLCASSLTAGSTEAFFGQGTRLTVV.

This sequence joins TRBV7-2 and TRBJ2-7; 8 bases agree with TRBD1. After removal of 5 bases from V and 3 bases from J, the junction contained 6 bases not matched to a gene. Germline V gene data show CDR1 as SGHTA and CDR2 as FQGNSA. The CDR3 has 14 residues. The CDR3 nucleotides read TGTGCCAGCAGCCTCTGGGACAGGCACTACGAGCAGTACTTC. Its translation: CASSLWDRHYEQYF.